A selection of T cell receptor beta chains follows, all from one sample in a study of molecular identifiers for immune sequencing clone quantification. TCRdb called the PCR reads again in MiXCR, with one record for every CDR3 protein. Of approximately 320,000 distinct CDR3 sequences in the sample, 24% were seen once. Sequencing was performed on naive CD8+ T cells from blood, with Jurkat cell RNA spiked in. These receptors all come from a human donor in good health. Some libraries in this study had Jurkat cell RNA spiked in. The CDR3 runs from the conserved cysteine through the conserved F or W.

CDR3	V
CASGTGTGDTEAFF	TRBV16
CASDLVESANTDTQYF	TRBV12-5
CASSLGAGNSGANVLTF	TRBV13
CASSLYLNIQYF	TRBV7-9
CASSQEAVSGDTYEQYF	TRBV4-3
CASSQFSFQETQYF	TRBV4-3
CASSPAAGANVPTF	TRBV18
CASSLLGRTDTQHF	TRBV11-2
CASSLWGDEQFF	TRBV19
CASSQDSGWSSSYEQYF	TRBV4-1
CASSGTTDTQYF	TRBV2
CASSLEESSYEQYF	TRBV28
CASSNGQGGSNRPQHF	TRBV7-9
CASSREGTPSTDTQYF	TRBV28
CASSQVDGDYEQYF	TRBV4-2
CASSQKRLAGGWTGELFF	TRBV4-3
CASSQEGLLDNEQFF	TRBV4-3
CAWSLGQAYNEQFF	TRBV30
CASSPEALADTQYF	TRBV4-3
CASSYDRFGNQPQHF	TRBV6-2/TRBV6-3
CASSSVAGVETQYF	TRBV6-2/TRBV6-3
CATIPDRGKQETQYF	TRBV6-5
CASRPRFPEAFF	TRBV2
CASLTGAHAYQETQYF	TRBV6-1
CASSEVAGSDTQYF	TRBV6-1
CASSLQGLGTYEQYF	TRBV7-9
CASSPGVHEQYF	TRBV6-5
CAISPHSTYNEQFF	TRBV7-9
CASSPTISGSDYEQYF	TRBV27
CAGGIWEETQYF	TRBV7-9
CASSLGVAGGPDEQYF	TRBV7-9
CASSLARPSPAYEQYF	TRBV27
CASSISKGYTEAFF	TRBV19
CASSDFGDIDYEQYF	TRBV25-1
CASSQVGPGLMDTGELFF	TRBV4-3
CASSSTPPTEATNEKLFF	TRBV28
CASSLAGGGRSFYNEQFF	TRBV7-2
CASSQDRTYSYEQYF	TRBV14
CASSQDRGSTSYEQYF	TRBV4-3
CASHPGQGNQPQHF	TRBV7-3
CASSVASQGSEQYF	TRBV9
CASSLGHQGVTEAFF	TRBV10-2
CASSPGTAGNTEAFF	TRBV11-2
CAWSPGGGLAETQYF	TRBV30
CASAWAAAYEQYF	TRBV19
CASRQVHRGAQEPQYF	TRBV4-3
CASSFRALGSYEQYF	TRBV27
CASSDPEYASADTQYF	TRBV2
CASSLGSRGNQPQHF	TRBV12-3/TRBV12-4
CASTWTEHYEQYF	TRBV7-2